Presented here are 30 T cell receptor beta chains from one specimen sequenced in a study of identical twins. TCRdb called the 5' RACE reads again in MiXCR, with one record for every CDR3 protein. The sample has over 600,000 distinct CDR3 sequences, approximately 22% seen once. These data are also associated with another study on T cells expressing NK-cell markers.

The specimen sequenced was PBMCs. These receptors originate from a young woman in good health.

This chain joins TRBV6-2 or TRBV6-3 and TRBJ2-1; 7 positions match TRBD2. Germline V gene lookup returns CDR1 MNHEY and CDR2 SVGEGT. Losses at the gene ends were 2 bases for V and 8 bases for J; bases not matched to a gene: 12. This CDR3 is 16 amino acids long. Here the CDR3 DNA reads TGTGCCAGCAGTTACCGATCTGGCCAGGGAGGGTATGAGCAGTTCTTC. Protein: CASSYRSGQGGYEQFF.

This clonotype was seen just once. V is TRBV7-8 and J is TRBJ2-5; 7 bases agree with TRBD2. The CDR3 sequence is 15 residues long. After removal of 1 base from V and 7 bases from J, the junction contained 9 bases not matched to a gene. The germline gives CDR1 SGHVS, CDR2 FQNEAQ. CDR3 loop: CASSLVSSGVWTQYF. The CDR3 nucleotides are TGTGCCAGCAGCTTAGTATCCAGCGGGGTTTGGACCCAGTACTTC.

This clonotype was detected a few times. The CDR3 reads CASSPGGGISYNEQFF. CDR3 bases: TGTGCCAGCAGCCCCGGGGGGGGGATCTCCTACAATGAGCAGTTCTTC. The chain couples TRBV7-7 to TRBJ2-1, with 8 bases that match TRBD2. Germline CDR1 and CDR2: SSHAT and FNYEAQ (reference sequence). Trimming cost V 5 bases and J 0 bases; bases outside gene matches: 6. The CDR3 contains 16 residues. The full variable domain, in which reference TRBV7-7 and TRBJ2-1 provide the parts outside the CDR3, is GAGVSQSPRYKVTKRGQDVTLRCDPISSHATLYWYQQALGQGPEFLTYFNYEAQPDKSGLPSDRFSAERPEGSISTLTIQRTEQRDSAMYRCASSPGGGISYNEQFFGPGTRLTVL.

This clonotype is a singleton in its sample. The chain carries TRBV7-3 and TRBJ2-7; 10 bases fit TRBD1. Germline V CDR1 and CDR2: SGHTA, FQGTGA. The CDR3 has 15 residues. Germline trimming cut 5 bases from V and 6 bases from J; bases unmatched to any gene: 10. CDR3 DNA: TGTGCCAGCAGCCAAGCCGGGACAGGGGTACGCGAGCAGTACTTC. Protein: CASSQAGTGVREQYF.

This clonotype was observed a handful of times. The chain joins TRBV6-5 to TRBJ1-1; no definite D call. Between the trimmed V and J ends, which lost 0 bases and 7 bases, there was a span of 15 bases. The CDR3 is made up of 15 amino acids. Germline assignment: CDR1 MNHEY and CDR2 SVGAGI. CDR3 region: CASSYSMAHGDEAFF. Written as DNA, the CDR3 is TGTGCCAGCAGTTACTCGATGGCACACGGGGATGAAGCTTTCTTT.

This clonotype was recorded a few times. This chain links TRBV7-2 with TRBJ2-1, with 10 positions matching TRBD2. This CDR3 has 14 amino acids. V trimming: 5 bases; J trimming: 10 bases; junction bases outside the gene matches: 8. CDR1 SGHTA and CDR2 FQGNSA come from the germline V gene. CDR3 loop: CASSPQREGPEQFF. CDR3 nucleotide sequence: TGTGCCAGCAGCCCCCAGCGGGAGGGCCCAGAGCAGTTCTTC.

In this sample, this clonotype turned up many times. The CDR3 DNA is TGTGCCAGCAGTTCCTTAGCGGGATACAATGAGCAGTTCTTC. This sequence encodes CASSSLAGYNEQFF. The V and J genes are TRBV12-3 or TRBV12-4 and TRBJ2-1, with 8 positions matching TRBD2. J was trimmed by 4 bases and V by 4 bases; bases with no gene match: 3. The CDR3 sequence is 14 residues long.

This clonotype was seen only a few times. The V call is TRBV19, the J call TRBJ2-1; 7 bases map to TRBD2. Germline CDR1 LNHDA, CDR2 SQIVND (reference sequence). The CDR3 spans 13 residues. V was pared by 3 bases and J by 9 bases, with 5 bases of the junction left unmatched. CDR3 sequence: CASSIRGTTEQFF. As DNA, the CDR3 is TGTGCCAGTAGTATCCGGGGGACTACTGAGCAGTTCTTC.

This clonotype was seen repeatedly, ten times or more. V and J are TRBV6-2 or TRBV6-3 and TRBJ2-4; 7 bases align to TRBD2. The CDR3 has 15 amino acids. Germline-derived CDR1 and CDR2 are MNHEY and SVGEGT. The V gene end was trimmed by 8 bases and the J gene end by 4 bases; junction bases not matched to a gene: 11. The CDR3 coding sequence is TGTGCCAGCCATCCTGGGAGGGGCAGAAAAAACATTCAGTACTTC. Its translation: CASHPGRGRKNIQYF.

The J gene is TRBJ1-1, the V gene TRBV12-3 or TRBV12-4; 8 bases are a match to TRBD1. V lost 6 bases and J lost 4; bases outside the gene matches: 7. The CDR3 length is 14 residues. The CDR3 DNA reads TGTGCCAGCAGGCGACAGGGGAGCGGCACTGAAGCTTTCTTT. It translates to CASRRQGSGTEAFF.

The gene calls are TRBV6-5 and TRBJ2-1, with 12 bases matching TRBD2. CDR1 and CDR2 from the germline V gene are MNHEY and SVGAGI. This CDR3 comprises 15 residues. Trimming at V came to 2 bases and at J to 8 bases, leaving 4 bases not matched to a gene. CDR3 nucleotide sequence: TGTGCCAGCAGTTACACGGGGACTAGCGGGTATGAGCAGTTCTTC. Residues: CASSYTGTSGYEQFF.

CDR3 nucleotide sequence: TGTGCCAGCAGCGCTTCAGGGGGCTGGGGTGAGCAGTTCTTC. It specifies CASSASGGWGEQFF. This chain joins TRBV7-2 and TRBJ2-1; 8 nucleotides match TRBD1. Germline V lookup: CDR1 SGHTA, CDR2 FQGNSA. This CDR3 is built from 14 residues. The V segment lost 5 bases and the J segment 9 bases; nucleotides outside the gene matches: 9.

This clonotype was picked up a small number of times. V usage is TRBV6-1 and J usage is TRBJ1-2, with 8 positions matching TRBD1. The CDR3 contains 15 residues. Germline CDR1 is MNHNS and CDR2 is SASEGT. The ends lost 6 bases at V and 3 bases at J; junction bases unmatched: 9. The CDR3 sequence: CASRTGQGVDYGYTF. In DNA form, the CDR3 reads TGTGCCAGCAGGACCGGACAGGGAGTAGACTATGGCTACACCTTC.

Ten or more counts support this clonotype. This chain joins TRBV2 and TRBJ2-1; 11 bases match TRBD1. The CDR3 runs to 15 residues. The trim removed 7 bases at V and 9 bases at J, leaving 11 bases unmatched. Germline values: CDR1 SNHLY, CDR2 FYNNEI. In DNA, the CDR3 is TGTGCCAGCACTAACTCCGGGACAGGGGGTCCTGAGCAGTTCTTC. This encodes CASTNSGTGGPEQFF.

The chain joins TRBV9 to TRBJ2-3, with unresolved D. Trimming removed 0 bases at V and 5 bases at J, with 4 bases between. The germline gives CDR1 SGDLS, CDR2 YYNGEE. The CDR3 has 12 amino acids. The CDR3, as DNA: TGTGCCAGCAGCGTAGATGGAGATACGCAGTATTTT. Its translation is CASSVDGDTQYF.

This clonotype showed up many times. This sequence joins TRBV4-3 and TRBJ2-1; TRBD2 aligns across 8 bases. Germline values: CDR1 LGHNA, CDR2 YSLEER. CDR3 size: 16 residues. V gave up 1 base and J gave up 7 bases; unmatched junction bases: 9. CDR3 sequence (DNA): TGCGCCAGCAGCCAAGTCATGACAGCGGGAGAAAATGAGCAGTTCTTC. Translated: CASSQVMTAGENEQFF.

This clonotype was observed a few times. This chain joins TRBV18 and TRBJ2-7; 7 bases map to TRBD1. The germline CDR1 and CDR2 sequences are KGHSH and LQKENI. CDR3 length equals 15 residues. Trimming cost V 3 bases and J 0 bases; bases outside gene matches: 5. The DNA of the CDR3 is TGTGCCAGCTCACCTGAAGGGGGCCACTCCTACGAGCAGTACTTC. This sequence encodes CASSPEGGHSYEQYF.

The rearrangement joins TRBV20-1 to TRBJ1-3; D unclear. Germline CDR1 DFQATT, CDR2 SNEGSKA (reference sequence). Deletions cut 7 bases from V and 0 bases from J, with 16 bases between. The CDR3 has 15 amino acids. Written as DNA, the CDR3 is TGCAGTGTGGATCCGGAAGGGATCTCTGGAAACACCATATATTTT. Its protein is CSVDPEGISGNTIYF.

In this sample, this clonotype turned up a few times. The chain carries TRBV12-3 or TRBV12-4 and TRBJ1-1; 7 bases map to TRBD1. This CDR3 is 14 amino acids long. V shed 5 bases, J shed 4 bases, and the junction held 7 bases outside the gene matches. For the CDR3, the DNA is TGTGCCAGCAGTCCTTCACAGGGGAGCACTGAAGCTTTCTTT. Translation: CASSPSQGSTEAFF.

CDR3 in amino acids: CASSRGGFYNEQFF. CDR3 DNA: TGCGCCAGCAGTCGGGGGGGGTTTTACAATGAGCAGTTCTTC. The chain combines TRBV10-2 with TRBJ2-1, with 8 bases aligning to TRBD2. CDR1 and CDR2 (germline): WSHSY, SAAADI. The CDR3 is made up of 14 amino acids. Losses at the gene ends were 5 bases for V and 4 bases for J; bases not matched to a gene: 4.

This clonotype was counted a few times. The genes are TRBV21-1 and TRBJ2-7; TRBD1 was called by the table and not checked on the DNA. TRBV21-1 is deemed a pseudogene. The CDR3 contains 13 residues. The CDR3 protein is CASSGGQGYEQYF. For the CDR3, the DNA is TGTGCCAGCAGCGGGGGACAGGGCTACGAGCAGTACTTC.

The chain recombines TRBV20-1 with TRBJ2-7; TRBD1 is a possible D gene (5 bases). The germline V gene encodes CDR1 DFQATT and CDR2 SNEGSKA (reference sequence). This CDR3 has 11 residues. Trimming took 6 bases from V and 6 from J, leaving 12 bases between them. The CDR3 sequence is CSAADSPEQYF. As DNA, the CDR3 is TGCAGTGCAGCCGACAGTCCCGAGCAGTACTTC.

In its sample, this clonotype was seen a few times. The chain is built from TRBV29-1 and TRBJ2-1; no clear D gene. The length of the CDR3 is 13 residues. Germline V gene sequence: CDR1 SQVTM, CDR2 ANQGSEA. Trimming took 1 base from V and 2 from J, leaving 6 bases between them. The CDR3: CSVEVRTYNEQFF. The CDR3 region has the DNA TGCAGCGTTGAAGTTAGGACCTACAATGAGCAGTTCTTC.

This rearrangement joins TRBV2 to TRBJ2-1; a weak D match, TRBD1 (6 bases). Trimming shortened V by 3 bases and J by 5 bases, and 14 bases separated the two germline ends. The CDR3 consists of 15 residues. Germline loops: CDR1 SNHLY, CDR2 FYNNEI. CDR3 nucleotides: TGTGCCAGCAGTGAGAGGGGGTTTAAAGACAATGAGCAGTTCTTC. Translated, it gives CASSERGFKDNEQFF.

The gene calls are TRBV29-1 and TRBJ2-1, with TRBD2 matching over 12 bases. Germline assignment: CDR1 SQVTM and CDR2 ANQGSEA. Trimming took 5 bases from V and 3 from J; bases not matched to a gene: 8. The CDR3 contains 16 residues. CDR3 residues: CSVPRLAGGIYNEQFF. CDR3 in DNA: TGCAGCGTTCCGCGGCTAGCGGGAGGGATCTACAATGAGCAGTTCTTC.

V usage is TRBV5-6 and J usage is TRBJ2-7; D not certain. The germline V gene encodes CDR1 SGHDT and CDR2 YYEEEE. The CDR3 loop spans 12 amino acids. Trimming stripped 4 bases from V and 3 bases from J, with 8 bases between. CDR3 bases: TGTGCCAGCAGCCGCCCATACTACGAGCAGTACTTC. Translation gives CASSRPYYEQYF.

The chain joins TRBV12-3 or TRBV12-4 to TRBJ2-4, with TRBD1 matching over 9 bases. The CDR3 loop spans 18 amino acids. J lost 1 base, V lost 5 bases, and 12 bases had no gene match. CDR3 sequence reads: CASSLGTGSLMAKNIQYF. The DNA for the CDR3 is TGTGCCAGCAGTCTCGGGACAGGGTCGCTAATGGCCAAAAACATTCAGTACTTC.

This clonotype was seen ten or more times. CDR3 sequence (DNA): TGTGCCAGCAGCTTAGTTGCGGGGATCAATGAGCAGTTCTTC. The encoded protein is CASSLVAGINEQFF. This rearrangement joins TRBV11-2 to TRBJ2-1; D perhaps matches TRBD2 (6 bases). The V gene lost 1 base and the J gene lost 6 bases, with 10 bases spanning the gap. The CDR3 spans 14 residues. Germline CDR1 and CDR2: SGHAT and FQNNGV.

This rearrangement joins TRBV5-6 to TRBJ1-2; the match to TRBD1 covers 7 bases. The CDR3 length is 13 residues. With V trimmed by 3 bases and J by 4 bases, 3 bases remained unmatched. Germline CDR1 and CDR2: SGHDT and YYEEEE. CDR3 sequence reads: CASSWGQSYGYTF. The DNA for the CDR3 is TGTGCCAGCAGCTGGGGACAGTCCTATGGCTACACCTTC.

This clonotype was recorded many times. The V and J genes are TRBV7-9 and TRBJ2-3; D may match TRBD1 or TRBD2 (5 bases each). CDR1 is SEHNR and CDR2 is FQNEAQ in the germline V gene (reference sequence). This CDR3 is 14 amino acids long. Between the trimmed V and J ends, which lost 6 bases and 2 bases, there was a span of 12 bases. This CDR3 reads CASRWDGNTDTQYF. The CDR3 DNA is TGTGCCAGCAGGTGGGACGGTAACACAGATACGCAGTATTTT.